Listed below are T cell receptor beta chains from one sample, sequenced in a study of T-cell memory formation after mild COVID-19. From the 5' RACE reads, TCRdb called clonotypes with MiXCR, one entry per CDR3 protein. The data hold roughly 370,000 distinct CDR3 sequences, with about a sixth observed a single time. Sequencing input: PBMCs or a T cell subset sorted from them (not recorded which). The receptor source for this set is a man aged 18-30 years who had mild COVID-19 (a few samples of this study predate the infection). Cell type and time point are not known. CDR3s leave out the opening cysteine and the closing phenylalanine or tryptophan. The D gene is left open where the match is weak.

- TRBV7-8 ASRGVNQPQL
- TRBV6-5 ASSPPGLRKDTQY
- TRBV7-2 ASSLRLKQETQY
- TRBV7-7 ASSRGRRETQY
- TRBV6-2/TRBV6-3 ASSYHGRYTEAF
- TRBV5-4 ASSFLGAPEAF
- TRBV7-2 ATTEGRSPLH
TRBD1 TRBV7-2 ASSQGQGGTNQPQH
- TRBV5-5 ASSFQGIQNNQPQH
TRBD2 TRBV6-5 ASSYSGLAGYNEQF
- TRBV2 ASSGKGTSGNTIY
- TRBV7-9 ASSSGPNTQY
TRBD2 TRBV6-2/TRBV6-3 ASSSGLAGEQF
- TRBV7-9 ASSLGADGLWTGELF
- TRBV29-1 SSGGRNTEAF
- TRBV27 ASSPRSNQPQH
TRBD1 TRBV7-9 ASSFWTGIVATEAF
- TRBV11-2 ASSSRSHSYNEQF
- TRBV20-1 SDISTGFSGANVLT
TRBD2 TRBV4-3 ASSLWTSMNEQF
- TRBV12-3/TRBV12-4 ASSLSGPPETQY
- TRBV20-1 SAMSPGGNTGELF
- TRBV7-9 AISPGRDTGELF
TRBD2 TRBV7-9 ASSLASGESNEQF
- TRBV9 ASSVEGPTGELF
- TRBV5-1 ASSLVGGGRNNEQF
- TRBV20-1 SASGLEKLF
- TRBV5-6 ASSFAFRYT
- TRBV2 ARSSPARVETQY
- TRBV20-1 SALKGSEQF
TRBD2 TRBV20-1 SARDSSGGDEQY
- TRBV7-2 ASSLVVASSYEQY
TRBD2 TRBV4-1 ASSPGGPVATDTQY
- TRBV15 ATSRESTGHPYNEQF
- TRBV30 AWRSGTGNTIY
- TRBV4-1 ASSQEHREETQY
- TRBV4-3 ASKRLGGANTEAF
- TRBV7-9 ASSTGELF
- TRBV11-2 ASSLIGRDYNEQF
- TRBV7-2 ASSRIGEPYGYT
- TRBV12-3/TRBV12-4 ASSLTRDIQY
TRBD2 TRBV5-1 ASSLRGVSYNEQF
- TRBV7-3 ASRGRSNEQF
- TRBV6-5 ASSWAVAAETQY
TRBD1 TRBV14 ASSQTGQGKNGYT
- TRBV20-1 SARYANTGELF
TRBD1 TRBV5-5 ASSEGQANTGELF
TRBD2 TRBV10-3 AISASGNPTDTQY
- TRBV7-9 ASSLDAF
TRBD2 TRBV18 ASSATSGGEYEQY